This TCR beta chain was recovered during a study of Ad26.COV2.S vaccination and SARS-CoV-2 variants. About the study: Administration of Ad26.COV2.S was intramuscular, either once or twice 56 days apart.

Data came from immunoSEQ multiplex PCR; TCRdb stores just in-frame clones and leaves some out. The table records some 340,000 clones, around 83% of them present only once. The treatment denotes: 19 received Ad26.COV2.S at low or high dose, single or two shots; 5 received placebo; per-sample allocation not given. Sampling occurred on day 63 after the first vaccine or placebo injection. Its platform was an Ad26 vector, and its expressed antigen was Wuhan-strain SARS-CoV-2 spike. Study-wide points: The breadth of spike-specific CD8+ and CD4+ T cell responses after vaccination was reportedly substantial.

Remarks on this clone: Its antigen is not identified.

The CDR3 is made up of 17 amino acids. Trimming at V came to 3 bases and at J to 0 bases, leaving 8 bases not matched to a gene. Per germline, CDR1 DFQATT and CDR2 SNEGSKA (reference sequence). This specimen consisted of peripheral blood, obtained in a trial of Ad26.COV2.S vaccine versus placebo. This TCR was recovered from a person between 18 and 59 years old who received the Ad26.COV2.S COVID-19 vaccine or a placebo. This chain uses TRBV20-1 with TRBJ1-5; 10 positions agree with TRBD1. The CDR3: CSASKGQGIYSNQPQHF. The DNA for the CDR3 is TGCAGTGCTAGTAAGGGACAGGGGATCTATAGCAATCAGCCCCAGCATTTT.